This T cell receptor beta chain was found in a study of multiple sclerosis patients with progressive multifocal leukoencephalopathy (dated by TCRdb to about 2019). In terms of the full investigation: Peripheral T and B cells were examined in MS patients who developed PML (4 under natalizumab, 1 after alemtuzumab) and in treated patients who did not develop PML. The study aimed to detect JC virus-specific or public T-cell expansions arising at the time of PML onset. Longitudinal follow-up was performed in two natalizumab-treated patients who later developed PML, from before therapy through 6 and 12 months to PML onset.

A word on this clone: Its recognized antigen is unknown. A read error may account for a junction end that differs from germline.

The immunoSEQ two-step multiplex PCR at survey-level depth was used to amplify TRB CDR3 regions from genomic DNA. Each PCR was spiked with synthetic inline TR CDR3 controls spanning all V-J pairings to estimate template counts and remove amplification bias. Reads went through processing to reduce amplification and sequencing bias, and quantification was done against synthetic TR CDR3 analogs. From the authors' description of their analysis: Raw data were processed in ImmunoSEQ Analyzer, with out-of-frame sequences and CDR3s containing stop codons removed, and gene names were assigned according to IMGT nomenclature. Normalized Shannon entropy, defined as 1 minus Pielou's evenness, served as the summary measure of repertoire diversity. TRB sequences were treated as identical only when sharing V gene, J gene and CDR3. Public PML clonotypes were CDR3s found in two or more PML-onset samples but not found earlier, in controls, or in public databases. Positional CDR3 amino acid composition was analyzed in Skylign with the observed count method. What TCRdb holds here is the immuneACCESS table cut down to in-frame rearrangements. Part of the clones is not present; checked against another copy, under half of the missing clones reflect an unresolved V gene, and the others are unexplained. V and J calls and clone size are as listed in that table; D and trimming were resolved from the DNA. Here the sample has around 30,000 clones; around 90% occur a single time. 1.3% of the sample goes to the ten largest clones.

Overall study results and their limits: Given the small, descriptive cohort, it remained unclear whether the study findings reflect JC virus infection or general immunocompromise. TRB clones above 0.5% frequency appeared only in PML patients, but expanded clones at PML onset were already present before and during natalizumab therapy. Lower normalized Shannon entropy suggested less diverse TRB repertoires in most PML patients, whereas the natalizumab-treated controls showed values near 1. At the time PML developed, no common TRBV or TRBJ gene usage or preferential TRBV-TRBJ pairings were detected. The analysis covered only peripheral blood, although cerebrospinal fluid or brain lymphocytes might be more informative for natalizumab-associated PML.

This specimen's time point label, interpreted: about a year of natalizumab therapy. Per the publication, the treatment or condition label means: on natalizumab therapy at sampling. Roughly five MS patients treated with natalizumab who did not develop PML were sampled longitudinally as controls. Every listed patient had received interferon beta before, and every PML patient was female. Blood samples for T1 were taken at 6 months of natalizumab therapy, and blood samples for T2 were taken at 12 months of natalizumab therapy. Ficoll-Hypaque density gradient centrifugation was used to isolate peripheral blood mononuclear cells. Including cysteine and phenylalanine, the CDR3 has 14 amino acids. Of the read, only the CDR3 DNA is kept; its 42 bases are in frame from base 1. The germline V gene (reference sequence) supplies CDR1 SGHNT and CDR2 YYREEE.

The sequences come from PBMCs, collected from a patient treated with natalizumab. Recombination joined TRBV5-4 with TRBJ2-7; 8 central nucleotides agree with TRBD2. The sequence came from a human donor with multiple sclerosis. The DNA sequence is TGCGCCAGCAGCCAAGCGCGGGGGGTCTACGAGCAGTACTTC. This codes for CASSQARGVYEQYF.